Listed below are T cell receptor beta chains from one sample, sequenced in a study of response to subunit inactivated influenza vaccine. MiXCR, applied by TCRdb to the RT-PCR reads, yields one record per CDR3 protein. This table has fewer than 600,000 distinct CDR3 sequences, around 7.9% appearing once. The sample consisted of PBMCs from blood, taken 23 to 25 months after vaccination. All receptors derive from a man aged 45 to 75 who received an inactivated influenza vaccine. Both conserved end residues are part of each CDR3. Fields, in order: CDR3 DNA, CDR3 protein, J gene, V gene, D gene, clone size. A D gene is named only where the DNA matches it firmly. Part of the rows lack a size; the others show once, few, many or a class for expanded clones.

CDR3nt: TGTGCCACCAAGGGGGGGGGCTCAGGAAACACCATATATTTT
CDR3aa: CATKGGGSGNTIYF
j_gene: TRBJ1-3
v_gene: TRBV12-3/TRBV12-4
d_gene: NA
abundance: NA

CDR3nt: TGTGCCACCGCCCGGGACAGGGTAAGCAGAGAAGCTTTCTTT
CDR3aa: CATARDRVSREAFF
j_gene: TRBJ1-1
v_gene: TRBV21-1
d_gene: NA
abundance: NA

CDR3nt: TGCAGTGCTAAGAAGGGGGAGGGAAACACTGAAGCTTTCTTT
CDR3aa: CSAKKGEGNTEAFF
j_gene: TRBJ1-1
v_gene: TRBV20-1
d_gene: NA
abundance: NA

CDR3nt: TGCGCCAGCAGCACGGACAGGGCTTATGATGAAAAACTGTTTTTT
CDR3aa: CASSTDRAYDEKLFF
j_gene: TRBJ1-4
v_gene: TRBV5-1
d_gene: TRBD1
abundance: NA

CDR3nt: TGTGCCAGCAGCTTAGCGGTGAGGAGCACAGATACGCAGTATTTT
CDR3aa: CASSLAVRSTDTQYF
j_gene: TRBJ2-3
v_gene: TRBV13
d_gene: NA
abundance: many

CDR3nt: TGCGCCAGCAGCCCCCTGGGTGTGAATGAGCAGTTCTTC
CDR3aa: CASSPLGVNEQFF
j_gene: TRBJ2-1
v_gene: TRBV5-1
d_gene: NA
abundance: NA

CDR3nt: TGTGCCAGCATCGCATTAGGGGACAGGGGAGGGACTGAAGCTTTCTTT
CDR3aa: CASIALGDRGGTEAFF
j_gene: TRBJ1-1
v_gene: TRBV7-2
d_gene: TRBD1
abundance: few

CDR3nt: TGCAGTGCTCAAGCCAGGGGCCCTCGTCAGTGGGAGCAGTACTTC
CDR3aa: CSAQARGPRQWEQYF
j_gene: TRBJ2-7
v_gene: TRBV20-1
d_gene: NA
abundance: NA

CDR3nt: TGCGCCAGCAGCTTGGGGTCGAGCGGGAGAGACGAGACCCAGTACTTC
CDR3aa: CASSLGSSGRDETQYF
j_gene: TRBJ2-5
v_gene: TRBV5-1
d_gene: TRBD2
abundance: once

CDR3nt: TGTGCCAGCAGCTTAGTCGGGCAGGGCGGATTAGCTTTCTTT
CDR3aa: CASSLVGQGGLAFF
j_gene: TRBJ1-1
v_gene: TRBV7-2
d_gene: NA
abundance: few

CDR3nt: TGTGCCAGCAGTTACGGGGGCCGCTCCTACAATGAGCAGTTCTTC
CDR3aa: CASSYGGRSYNEQFF
j_gene: TRBJ2-1
v_gene: TRBV28
d_gene: NA
abundance: few

CDR3nt: TGTGCCAGCAGTTACTCACAGGGGGCCGGGAGCAATGAGCAGTTCTTC
CDR3aa: CASSYSQGAGSNEQFF
j_gene: TRBJ2-1
v_gene: TRBV6-5
d_gene: TRBD1
abundance: NA